The TCR beta chain under discussion was sequenced for a study of cytomegalovirus exposure and HLA in healthy donors. Study at large: The approximately 120 validation repertoires used the same platform as the 650 to 800 first-cohort repertoires, a later analysis reported.

Per germline, CDR1 MNHEY and CDR2 SMNVEV (reference sequence). Trimming left V 3 bases short and J 1 base short, with 7 bases between. This CDR3 has 14 amino acids. The assay was immunoSEQ multiplex PCR, and TCRdb's table has in-frame clones only and misses some. The data show approximately 170,000 clones, 75% to 90% seen once. About this clone itself: Its antigen is currently unknown.

Study results and caveats: There were some public TCRs occurring in many donors, but most TCR sequences were rare.

This clonotype originated in a man younger than 35 in good health and CMV-seropositive. The chain uses TRBV27 and TRBJ1-5; possible D gene TRBD1, 6 bases. Input material: PBMCs. The CDR3 protein is CASSLQGSNQPQHF. In nucleotides, the CDR3 is TGTGCCAGCAGTTTGCAGGGGAGCAATCAGCCCCAGCATTTT.